A single TCR beta chain is shown here with its context. Profiled with immunoSEQ multiplex PCR; TCRdb holds only in-frame clones, not every one. Among some 100,000 clones listed, about nine tenths were seen once. The CDR3 contains 16 residues. Germline-derived CDR1 and CDR2 are SGHKS and YYEKEE (reference sequence). Trimming shortened V by 4 bases and J by 0 bases, and 11 bases separated the two germline ends. These data come from a study of blood T cell repertoires in COVID-19. Study-level background: Material from acute and convalescent COVID-19 was sourced from the United States, Italy and Spain.

The TCR comes from a man over 45 with acute or convalescent COVID-19. The V gene is TRBV5-5, the J gene TRBJ1-6; TRBD1 is a possible D gene (5 bases). Sequenced sample: peripheral blood. CDR3 residues: CASSRGGSSYNSPLHF. In nucleotides, the CDR3 is TGTGCCAGCAGCAGGGGAGGGAGCTCCTATAATTCACCCCTCCACTTT.